The present entry profiles one T cell receptor beta chain with its context. V shed 4 bases and J shed 2 bases, with 24 bases lying between them. Germline CDR1 is SNHLY and CDR2 is FYNNEI. The CDR3 extends over 18 amino acids. The data are from a study of blood T cell repertoires in COVID-19. Per the authors' pipeline: The authors estimated nucleated cell counts from reference gene primer amplification. TCRdb keeps only in-frame clones here, not all; method: immunoSEQ multiplex PCR. The V and J calls and clone size were taken over from that table, and D and trimming were inferred from the DNA. The repertoire holds 350,000 or so clones, with approximately 90% as singletons.

Specimen: peripheral blood. The chain uses TRBV2 and TRBJ2-7; possibly TRBD2 for D (6 bases). The clonotype originates from a woman between 25 and 40 years old with COVID-19, enrolled during active disease. This chain's CDR3 is CASSGPTYVGWGAYEQYV. DNA for the CDR3: TGTGCCAGCAGTGGGCCCACCTACGTTGGTTGGGGGGCCTACGAGCAGTACGTC.